The 29 T cell receptor beta chains given below trace back to one sample, sequenced in a study of blood T cell repertoires in COVID-19. The method was immunoSEQ multiplex PCR; TCRdb's version includes in-frame clones alone and lacks a portion of them. Here the sample spans 60,000 or so clones, 70% to 90% being singletons. The sample comprised peripheral blood. Receptors were obtained from a woman aged 55-70 years with active COVID-19.

V is TRBV7-3 and J is TRBJ1-3; TRBD1 is a possible D gene (5 bases). The V gene's germline CDR1 is SGHTA and CDR2 FQGTGA. Trimming cost V 0 bases and J 7 bases, with 13 bases left between them. The CDR3 loop spans 15 amino acids. The CDR3 bases are TGTGCCAGCAGCTTAACCCCAGGGCTCGGTAACACCATATATTTT. Protein sequence: CASSLTPGLGNTIYF.

The J gene is TRBJ1-2, the V gene TRBV19; maybe TRBD1 (6 bases). The germline V and J ends were trimmed by 7 bases and 4 bases, with 28 bases remaining between them. The CDR3 is made up of 18 amino acids. The germline gives CDR1 LNHDA, CDR2 SQIVND (reference sequence). The CDR3 DNA sequence: TGTGCCAGTACCCTCTCCAGGGACACTCGACGCCCTAGCTATGGCTACACCTTC. Its translation is CASTLSRDTRRPSYGYTF.

The chain combines TRBV5-6 with TRBJ1-6, with TRBD1 matching 11 bases. V trimming: 3 bases; J trimming: 7 bases; junction bases outside the gene matches: 3. This CDR3 comprises 15 residues. CDR1 and CDR2 from the germline V gene are SGHDT and YYEEEE. CDR3 coding DNA: TGTGCCAGCAGCTGGGACAGGGGGGAGAATTCACCCCTCCACTTT. It encodes CASSWDRGENSPLHF.

The chain recombines TRBV5-1 with TRBJ1-3; D unclear. V was shortened by 5 bases and J by 0 bases, with 15 bases between the two germline ends. Germline CDR1 SGHRS, CDR2 YFSETQ. The CDR3 sequence is 16 residues long. CDR3 residues: CASSLGGSLSGNTIYF. CDR3 bases: TGCGCCAGCAGTTTAGGAGGTTCCCTCTCTGGAAACACCATATATTTT.

This clone is categorized as medium-sized. The rearrangement uses TRBV15 and TRBJ1-6; D might be TRBD1 (5 bases). From germline, CDR1 is LNHNV and CDR2 YYDKDF (reference sequence). With 0 bases removed from V and 10 bases from J, the gap between germline ends came to 13 bases. This CDR3 spans 15 amino acids. CDR3 in amino acids: CATSRDVGVQSPLHF. In nucleotides, the CDR3 is TGTGCCACCAGCAGAGATGTAGGGGTTCAATCACCCCTCCACTTT.

This rearrangement joins TRBV10-3 to TRBJ2-2, with 8 bases lining up with TRBD2. The germline gives CDR1 ENHRY, CDR2 SYGVKD. J was trimmed by 4 bases and V by 11 bases; bases with no gene match: 3. This CDR3 region has 12 residues. The CDR3 DNA reads as TGTGCCTCGGGAGGGCGCACCGGGGAGCTGTTTTTT. Amino acid sequence: CASGGRTGELFF.

This rearrangement joins TRBV5-1 to TRBJ1-5; D may be TRBD1 (6 bases). The CDR3 consists of 13 residues. The V gene lost 0 bases and the J gene lost 7 bases, with 8 bases spanning the gap. Germline lookup yields CDR1 SGHRS and CDR2 YFSETQ. The CDR3 sequence is CASSLDRDQPQHF. The CDR3 DNA reads TGCGCCAGCAGCTTGGACAGGGACCAGCCCCAGCATTTT.

V usage is TRBV29-1 and J usage is TRBJ2-1; a weak D match, TRBD1 (5 bases). CDR1 SQVTM and CDR2 ANQGSEA come from the germline V gene. The CDR3 totals 12 residues. V was cut by 6 bases and J by 3 bases, with 9 bases left in between. CDR3 DNA sequence: TGCAGCGTCAGACAGCTCTACAATGAGCAGTTCTTC. Its translation is CSVRQLYNEQFF.

The chain recombines TRBV27 with TRBJ1-1, with TRBD1 identical over 7 bases. This CDR3 has 16 amino acids. The germline CDR1 and CDR2 sequences are MNHEY and SMNVEV (reference sequence). Losses at the gene ends were 4 bases for V and 3 bases for J; bases not matched to a gene: 11. CDR3 DNA: TGTGCCAGCAGTTGGGGGGACAGCCTTGCAGACACTGAAGCTTTCTTT. Translated, it gives CASSWGDSLADTEAFF.

The chain couples TRBV7-2 to TRBJ2-2; D unresolved. V was shortened by 2 bases and J by 4 bases, with 14 bases between the two germline ends. CDR3 length: 16 amino acids. Germline V gene lookup returns CDR1 SGHTA and CDR2 FQGNSA. CDR3 sequence: CASSLFYPAGTGELFF. As DNA, the CDR3 is TGTGCCAGCAGCTTATTTTATCCCGCCGGCACCGGGGAGCTGTTTTTT. Full variable domain (outside the CDR3, taken from reference TRBV7-2 and TRBJ2-2): GAGVSQSPSNKVTEKGKDVELRCDPISGHTALYWYRQSLGQGLEFLIYFQGNSAPDKSGLPSDRFSAERTGGSVSTLTIQRTQQEDSAVYLCASSLFYPAGTGELFFGEGSRLTVL.

The J gene is TRBJ1-6, the V gene TRBV11-2, with D unresolved. In germline, CDR1 is SGHAT, CDR2 FQNNGV. Between the trimmed V and J ends, which lost 5 bases and 10 bases, there was a span of 15 bases. The CDR3 has 14 amino acids. CDR3: CASSQSGKLSPLHF. The CDR3 coding sequence is TGTGCCAGCAGCCAATCGGGGAAACTCTCACCCCTCCACTTT. Full variable domain (remainder filled in from reference TRBV11-2 and TRBJ1-6): EAGVAQSPRYKIIEKRQSVAFWCNPISGHATLYWYQQILGQGPKLLIQFQNNGVVDDSQLPKDRFSAERLKGVDSTLKIQPAKLEDSAVYLCASSQSGKLSPLHFGNGTRLTVT.

The chain carries TRBV11-2 and TRBJ1-2, with 7 bases identical to TRBD1. The CDR3 covers 13 residues. V trimming: 6 bases; J trimming: 1 base; junction bases outside the gene matches: 2. Germline CDR1 is SGHAT and CDR2 is FQNNGV. The CDR3 nucleotides are TGTGCCAGCAGAGGGACAGTTAACTATGGCTACACCTTC. This codes for CASRGTVNYGYTF. Full variable domain (missing parts from reference TRBV11-2 and TRBJ1-2): EAGVAQSPRYKIIEKRQSVAFWCNPISGHATLYWYQQILGQGPKLLIQFQNNGVVDDSQLPKDRFSAERLKGVDSTLKIQPAKLEDSAVYLCASRGTVNYGYTFGSGTRLTVV.

The genes are TRBV30 and TRBJ2-3, with 7 positions matching TRBD1. Looked up from germline, CDR1 is GTSNPN and CDR2 is SVGIG (reference sequence). The CDR3 length is 13 residues. The V segment lost 5 bases and the J segment 4 bases; nucleotides outside the gene matches: 6. The CDR3 loop reads CAWRGTAADTQYF. CDR3 DNA sequence: TGTGCCTGGCGTGGGACAGCCGCAGATACGCAGTATTTT.

In the case of this clone: Other nucleotide sequences in the sample specify the same CDR3. The gene calls are TRBV27 and TRBJ1-1, with D tentatively TRBD1 (5 bases). Trimming took 2 bases from V and 4 from J, leaving 11 bases between them. CDR1 is MNHEY, CDR2 SMNVEV, per germline (reference sequence). The CDR3 extends over 14 amino acids. The CDR3 sequence: CASSLIGGGTEAFF. The CDR3 DNA reads as TGTGCCAGCAGTTTAATCGGCGGGGGCACTGAAGCTTTCTTT.

V is TRBV9 and J is TRBJ2-1, with TRBD2 matching over 10 bases. Germline assignment: CDR1 SGDLS and CDR2 YYNGEE. With V trimmed by 4 bases and J by 2 bases, 3 bases remained unmatched. The CDR3 length is 15 residues. The CDR3: CASSSAGGPYNEQFF. The CDR3 bases are TGTGCCAGCAGCTCAGCGGGGGGGCCCTACAATGAGCAGTTCTTC.

The gene calls are TRBV12-5 and TRBJ2-1; perhaps TRBD2 as D (7 bases). The CDR3 loop spans 14 amino acids. Trimming left V 4 bases short and J 2 bases short, with 9 bases between. CDR1 and CDR2 (germline): LGHNT, FRNRAP. CDR3 bases: TGTGCTAGTGGTTGGGGGGGGCCCTACAATGAGCAGTTCTTC. Protein sequence: CASGWGGPYNEQFF.

The genes are TRBV11-2 and TRBJ2-7, with D possibly matching TRBD2 (5 bases). Germline V gene lookup returns CDR1 SGHAT and CDR2 FQNNGV. The CDR3 is made up of 13 amino acids. V was trimmed by 1 base and J by 5 bases, leaving 9 bases between them. The CDR3 loop reads CASSLGPGNEQYF. CDR3 sequence (DNA): TGTGCCAGCAGCTTAGGTCCGGGAAACGAGCAGTACTTC.

The V gene is TRBV21-1, the J gene TRBJ1-2. TRBV21-1 is a pseudogene. The CDR3 extends over 11 amino acids. CDR3 in DNA: TGTGCCAGCAGCAAAGCAGGAGGGGTATTGTTC. Amino acid sequence: CASSKAGGVLF.

The chain is built from TRBV7-6 and TRBJ2-7, with 12 bases fitting TRBD1. Germline lookup yields CDR1 SGHVS and CDR2 FNYEAQ. The V and J ends lost 1 base and 6 bases, in that order; junction bases with no gene match: 4. CDR3 size: 15 residues. DNA for the CDR3: TGTGCCAGCAGCTTAGGGGGACAGGGGGCCGGCGAGCAGTACTTC. Amino acid sequence: CASSLGGQGAGEQYF.

The J gene is TRBJ2-3, the V gene TRBV19; 8 positions agree with TRBD2. The CDR3 totals 15 residues. The V gene end was trimmed by 10 bases and the J gene end by 2 bases; junction bases not matched to a gene: 11. Germline V CDR1 and CDR2: LNHDA, SQIVND (reference sequence). CDR3 coding DNA: TGTGCCACCGGGGATCGGGGGGGCTCCACAGATACGCAGTATTTT. Residues: CATGDRGGSTDTQYF.

The V call is TRBV4-1, the J call TRBJ1-1; TRBD1 agrees at 7 bases. Germline-derived CDR1 and CDR2 are MGHRA and YSYEKL. This CDR3 comprises 17 residues. The junction had 8 bases not matched to a gene; V was cut back by 0 bases and J by 1 base. The chain's CDR3 is CASSQDFARQGNTEAFF. The CDR3 region has the DNA TGCGCCAGCAGCCAAGATTTCGCGAGACAGGGGAACACTGAAGCTTTCTTT.

V gene TRBV9 combines with J gene TRBJ1-1; maybe TRBD1 (6 bases). CDR3 size: 13 residues. Germline V gene sequence: CDR1 SGDLS, CDR2 YYNGEE. With 2 bases removed from V and 4 bases from J, the gap between germline ends came to 9 bases. The CDR3 bases are TGTGCCAGCAGCGTCCACAGGGCCACTGAAGCTTTCTTT. Its translation is CASSVHRATEAFF. Together with reference TRBV9 and TRBJ1-1, the CDR3 gives the full variable domain: DSGVTQTPKHLITATGQRVTLRCSPRSGDLSVYWYQQSLDQGLQFLIQYYNGEERAKGNILERFSAQQFPDLHSELNLSSLELGDSALYFCASSVHRATEAFFGQGTRLTVV.

The V and J genes are TRBV20-1 and TRBJ2-7; 13 bases are shared with TRBD2. The CDR3 loop spans 16 amino acids. Trimming removed 3 bases from V and 0 bases from J; junction bases left unmatched: 5. Germline loops: CDR1 DFQATT, CDR2 SNEGSKA (reference sequence). The CDR3 loop reads CSASSTSGGFSYEQYF. Written as DNA, the CDR3 is TGCAGTGCTAGTTCGACTAGCGGGGGGTTCTCCTACGAGCAGTACTTC.

V usage is TRBV5-1 and J usage is TRBJ2-7, with TRBD1 matching 9 bases. This CDR3 is built from 15 residues. The ends lost 4 bases at V and 4 bases at J; junction bases unmatched: 9. The germline gives CDR1 SGHRS, CDR2 YFSETQ. The CDR3 is CASSPRTGVGYEQYF. CDR3 coding DNA: TGCGCCAGCAGCCCCAGGACAGGGGTGGGGTACGAGCAGTACTTC.

The J gene is TRBJ1-3, the V gene TRBV5-1; TRBD1 is a possible D gene (5 bases). Germline-derived CDR1 and CDR2 are SGHRS and YFSETQ. This CDR3 spans 16 amino acids. The V and J ends lost 0 bases and 0 bases respectively, with 10 bases between them. For the CDR3, the DNA is TGCGCCAGCAGCTTGGATATGGGGCACTCTGGAAACACCATATATTTT. It translates to CASSLDMGHSGNTIYF.

The table lists this clone with a few counts. The V call is TRBV20-1, the J call TRBJ1-2; no definite D call. Germline CDR1 is DFQATT and CDR2 is SNEGSKA (reference sequence). CDR3 length: 11 amino acids. Trimming shortened V by 3 bases and J by 8 bases, and 10 bases separated the two germline ends. The CDR3 DNA follows: TGCAGTGCTAGTCGGTGGGAGGGCTACACCTTC. It codes for CSASRWEGYTF.

The chain recombines TRBV9 with TRBJ2-7; 7 bases are shared with TRBD2. The CDR3 has 12 residues. The germline gives CDR1 SGDLS, CDR2 YYNGEE. V lost 4 bases and J lost 4; bases outside the gene matches: 2. The CDR3 DNA sequence: TGTGCCAGCAGCACCGGGGGGTACGAGCAGTACTTC. Translation gives CASSTGGYEQYF.

The chain recombines TRBV20-1 with TRBJ2-1; 8 bases agree with TRBD2. Looked up from germline, CDR1 is DFQATT and CDR2 is SNEGSKA (reference sequence). V lost 3 bases, J lost 0 bases, and 4 bases stayed unmatched. The CDR3 spans 15 residues. CDR3 amino acids: CSASQRGSSYNEQFF. CDR3 in DNA: TGCAGTGCTAGTCAGCGGGGGAGCTCCTACAATGAGCAGTTCTTC.

The chain links TRBV6-5 to TRBJ2-7; a possible D gene is TRBD1 (5 bases). Trimming left V 0 bases short and J 0 bases short, with 6 bases between. The CDR3 loop spans 14 amino acids. Germline assignment: CDR1 MNHEY and CDR2 SVGAGI. CDR3 region: CASSYSRGSYEQYF. Written as DNA, the CDR3 is TGTGCCAGCAGTTACTCAAGGGGCTCCTACGAGCAGTACTTC.